Listed below are T cell receptor beta chains from one sample, sequenced in a study of Ad26.COV2.S vaccination and SARS-CoV-2 variants. Clones were sequenced by immunoSEQ multiplex PCR, and TCRdb holds only the in-frame ones, with some missing. The profile shows about 480,000 clones, approximately 90% of them singletons. Sequences were derived from peripheral blood, sampled in a trial of Ad26.COV2.S vaccine versus placebo. The receptors here all came from a person aged 18-65 years who received the Ad26.COV2.S COVID-19 vaccine or a placebo. Each CDR3 is given with its conserved first and last residue. D genes are given only for firm matches. The size of a clone is reported for some rows only, either as once, few or many, or as a class for expanded clones.

cdr3_aa,cdr3_nt,v_call,clone_size,j_call,d_call
CASSVGQGSYNEQFF,TGTGCCAGTAGTGTGGGACAGGGCTCCTACAATGAGCAGTTCTTC,TRBV19,NA,TRBJ2-1,TRBD1
CASSYLGAHWNSPLHF,TGTGCCAGCAGTTACTTGGGGGCGCATTGGAATTCACCCCTCCACTTT,TRBV6-2/TRBV6-3,NA,TRBJ1-6,NA
CASSFPSGIHNEQFF,TGTGCCAGCAGCTTTCCTAGCGGGATCCACAATGAGCAGTTCTTC,TRBV7-8,once,TRBJ2-1,TRBD2
CASSLAGALDEQYF,TGTGCCAGCAGCTTAGCGGGAGCGCTCGACGAGCAGTACTTC,TRBV7-2,many,TRBJ2-7,NA
CATGGSPNEKLFF,TGTGCCACCGGGGGTAGTCCTAATGAAAAACTGTTTTTT,TRBV10-3,NA,TRBJ1-4,NA
CASSSPPPLNSGEQFF,TGTGCCAGCAGTTCGCCCCCTCCCCTTAATAGCGGGGAGCAGTTCTTC,TRBV6-2/TRBV6-3,NA,TRBJ2-1,TRBD2
CASSLSLRTYEQYF,TGTGCCAGCAGCTTGTCGCTCAGAACCTACGAGCAGTACTTC,TRBV5-8,NA,TRBJ2-7,NA
CASSRSLGQGAADTQYF,TGTGCCAGCAGCCGAAGTCTTGGACAGGGCGCCGCAGATACGCAGTATTTT,TRBV7-8,NA,TRBJ2-3,TRBD1
CASRGVGNQNIQYF,TGTGCCAGCCGCGGGGTTGGGAACCAAAACATTCAGTACTTC,TRBV6-5,NA,TRBJ2-4,NA
CASSLDLAADTQYF,TGTGCCAGCAGCTTAGATTTAGCAGCAGATACGCAGTATTTT,TRBV7-2,NA,TRBJ2-3,NA
CATGRVRELFF,TGTGCCACGGGGAGGGTCCGGGAGCTGTTTTTT,TRBV28,NA,TRBJ2-2,TRBD2
CASRATGTGVEPQHF,TGTGCCAGCAGGGCCACTGGGACAGGGGTTGAGCCCCAGCATTTT,TRBV6-5,NA,TRBJ1-5,TRBD1
CASSSGFAPGNTIYF,TGTGCCAGCAGCTCGGGGTTCGCCCCTGGAAACACCATATATTTT,TRBV5-8,NA,TRBJ1-3,NA
CASSLLSTNEKLFF,TGTGCCAGCAGTCTCCTATCTACTAATGAAAAACTGTTTTTT,TRBV3-1/TRBV3-2,NA,TRBJ1-4,NA
CASSQDIDGGEKLFF,TGTGCCAGCAGCCAAGATATTGACGGAGGTGAAAAACTGTTTTTT,TRBV14,NA,TRBJ1-4,NA
CASSLGVTQETQYF,TGTGCCAGCAGCTTAGGGGTAACCCAAGAGACCCAGTACTTC,TRBV7-2,NA,TRBJ2-5,NA
CASSVGTADNQPQHF,TGTGCCAGCAGCGTAGGGACAGCCGATAATCAGCCCCAGCATTTT,TRBV9,NA,TRBJ1-5,NA
CAWSAITPTSGRAGEQFF,TGTGCCTGGAGTGCCATAACACCTACTAGCGGGAGGGCCGGTGAGCAGTTCTTC,TRBV30,NA,TRBJ2-1,TRBD2
CASSLLGRDNSPLHF,TGTGCCAGCAGTTTACTCGGGAGGGATAATTCACCCCTCCACTTT,TRBV27,NA,TRBJ1-6,NA
CASTKSGYEQYF,TGTGCCAGCACCAAATCCGGGTACGAGCAGTACTTC,TRBV28,NA,TRBJ2-7,NA
CASSTDPRETQYF,TGTGCCAGTAGTACCGACCCCCGGGAGACCCAGTACTTC,TRBV19,NA,TRBJ2-5,NA
CASSLVGRPYEQYF,TGTGCCAGCAGCTTGGTGGGCCGCCCCTACGAGCAGTACTTC,TRBV5-4,once,TRBJ2-7,NA
CATTRGRGHYEQYF,TGTGCCACTACCAGGGGGAGAGGGCACTACGAGCAGTACTTC,TRBV6-5,NA,TRBJ2-7,TRBD1
CASSQGPVPEQFF,TGTGCCAGCTCCCAGGGACCCGTTCCCGAGCAGTTCTTC,TRBV12-3/TRBV12-4,NA,TRBJ2-1,NA
CASRQTRLAGGRIDTQYF,TGTGCCAGCAGGCAGACACGGCTGGCGGGCGGGAGAATTGATACGCAGTATTTT,TRBV27,NA,TRBJ2-3,TRBD2
CSVDSVNTEAFF,TGCAGCGTTGATTCTGTGAACACTGAAGCTTTCTTT,TRBV29-1,once,TRBJ1-1,NA
CASSQVAVGNQPQHF,TGCGCCAGCAGCCAAGTCGCCGTTGGCAATCAGCCCCAGCATTTT,TRBV4-1,once,TRBJ1-5,NA
CASRTGGNQPQHF,TGTGCCAGTCGGACAGGGGGCAATCAGCCCCAGCATTTT,TRBV6-5,NA,TRBJ1-5,TRBD1
CASALGALGDEQFF,TGTGCTAGTGCCCTGGGGGCCCTCGGCGATGAGCAGTTCTTC,TRBV12-5,NA,TRBJ2-1,NA
CASSIESGRTYEQYF,TGTGCCAGTAGTATAGAGTCTGGTCGCACCTACGAGCAGTACTTC,TRBV19,NA,TRBJ2-7,NA
CASSSTSGRTGELFF,TGTGCCAGCAGCAGTACTAGCGGGAGAACCGGGGAGCTGTTTTTT,TRBV9,NA,TRBJ2-2,TRBD2
CASSMTELAGEQFF,TGTGCCAGTAGTATGACAGAACTAGCGGGCGAGCAGTTCTTC,TRBV19,NA,TRBJ2-1,TRBD2
CASSYWTGGEGYGYTF,TGTGCCAGCAGCTACTGGACAGGGGGCGAGGGCTATGGCTACACCTTC,TRBV7-9,few,TRBJ1-2,TRBD1
CASSHNWGEDTQYF,TGTGCCAGCAGCCATAATTGGGGCGAAGATACGCAGTATTTT,TRBV3-1/TRBV3-2,NA,TRBJ2-3,NA
CASSDRLSGELFF,TGTGCCAGCAGCGACAGACTATCCGGGGAGCTGTTTTTT,TRBV2,NA,TRBJ2-2,NA
CASSPQAAYEQYF,TGTGCCAGCAGCCCACAAGCTGCCTACGAGCAGTACTTC,TRBV7-8,NA,TRBJ2-7,NA
CAARSETAQETQYF,TGTGCCGCGAGATCCGAGACAGCCCAAGAGACCCAGTACTTC,TRBV2,NA,TRBJ2-5,NA
CASSGDTYEQYF,TGTGCCAGCAGTGGCGACACCTACGAGCAGTACTTC,TRBV2,NA,TRBJ2-7,NA
CASSFGLAGAYGTQYF,TGTGCCAGCAGCTTTGGACTAGCGGGAGCCTATGGGACCCAGTACTTC,TRBV9,once,TRBJ2-5,TRBD2
CATSREHYEQYF,TGTGCCACCAGCAGAGAACACTACGAGCAGTACTTC,TRBV15,NA,TRBJ2-7,NA
CASSPRDLEDNEQFF,TGTGCCAGCAGCCCCCGGGACCTCGAGGACAATGAGCAGTTCTTC,TRBV7-9,NA,TRBJ2-1,NA
CSVEGRGATEAFF,TGCAGCGTTGAAGGAAGAGGGGCCACTGAAGCTTTCTTT,TRBV29-1,NA,TRBJ1-1,NA
CASSLAPWPAYEQYF,TGTGCCAGCAGTTTGGCACCCTGGCCAGCCTACGAGCAGTACTTC,TRBV6-2/TRBV6-3,NA,TRBJ2-7,NA
CASSRQPGLAVTDTQYF,TGCGCCAGCAGCCGTCAACCCGGACTAGCGGTCACAGATACGCAGTATTTT,TRBV5-1,NA,TRBJ2-3,TRBD2
CASSVMTSGDNEQFF,TGTGCCAGCAGCGTGATGACTAGCGGTGACAATGAGCAGTTCTTC,TRBV9,once,TRBJ2-1,TRBD2
CASSLVREGRHEQYF,TGTGCCAGCAGCTTAGTGCGGGAGGGACGCCACGAGCAGTACTTC,TRBV13,NA,TRBJ2-7,TRBD2
CASSQDATSTSGRTYEQYF,TGTGCCAGCAGCCAAGATGCCACCTCGACTAGCGGGAGGACCTACGAGCAGTACTTC,TRBV4-2,NA,TRBJ2-7,TRBD2
CATCRGAHLSTDTQYF,TGTGCCACCTGCCGGGGCGCTCATCTTAGCACAGATACGCAGTATTTT,TRBV7-2,NA,TRBJ2-3,NA
CASSPTSGTTGELFF,TGTGCCAGCAGCCCGACTAGCGGGACCACCGGGGAGCTGTTTTTT,TRBV7-8,NA,TRBJ2-2,TRBD2
CASSISTSGRAGTGELFF,TGTGCCAGTAGTATATCGACTAGCGGGAGGGCCGGTACCGGGGAGCTGTTTTTT,TRBV19,NA,TRBJ2-2,TRBD2
CASSAANTEAFF,TGTGCCAGCAGCGCGGCTAACACTGAAGCTTTCTTT,TRBV9,NA,TRBJ1-1,NA
CASSYLGLGYEQYF,TGTGCCAGCAGTTACTTGGGGCTCGGTTACGAGCAGTACTTC,TRBV6-5,few,TRBJ2-7,NA
CASSARLINYGYTF,TGTGCCAGCAGTGCGCGACTGATTAACTATGGCTACACCTTC,TRBV25-1,NA,TRBJ1-2,NA